The rows below give T cell receptor beta chains drawn from one sample of a study of early T cells in non-severe SARS-CoV-2 infection. MiXCR was run by TCRdb on the 5' RACE reads, yielding one entry per CDR3 protein. Of 60,000 to 90,000 distinct CDR3 sequences in the sample, about 16% were seen once. Sequencing was carried out using whole blood. The receptors were gathered from an adult who was a healthcare worker with PCR-confirmed SARS-CoV-2 infection or an uninfected control (not recorded which). The CDR3 runs from the conserved cysteine through the conserved F or W. Each record gives: J gene, clone size, V gene, D gene, CDR3 DNA, CDR3 protein. D genes are given only for firm matches. Only part of the rows carry a size: once, few, many, or a class if the clone is expanded.

>TRBJ2-2|many|TRBV15|NA
TGTGCCACCAGCAGAAACACCGGGGAGCTGTTTTTT
CATSRNTGELFF
>TRBJ1-6|few|TRBV9|TRBD1
TGTGCCAGCAGCGTTAAGACAGGGGCTTCACCCCTCCACTTT
CASSVKTGASPLHF
>TRBJ2-1|few|TRBV5-1|NA
TGCGCCAGCAGCTTGGTGAGGGATTACAATGAGCAGTTCTTC
CASSLVRDYNEQFF
>TRBJ1-4|NA|TRBV19|TRBD1
TGTGCCAGTAGTGTACAGGGGACTAATGAAAAACTGTTTTTT
CASSVQGTNEKLFF
>TRBJ2-4|NA|TRBV11-2|NA
TGTGCCAGCAGCTTAGTCACGGCGGGGAACATTCAGTACTTC
CASSLVTAGNIQYF
>TRBJ2-1|NA|TRBV20-1|TRBD2
TGCAGTGCTAGAGGCCTACTAGCGGGGGGCTACAATGAGCAGTTCTTC
CSARGLLAGGYNEQFF
>TRBJ2-1|NA|TRBV10-1|TRBD2
TGCGCCAGCAGTGCCCGGGGACTAGGCGTTGAGCAGTTCTTC
CASSARGLGVEQFF
>TRBJ1-1|NA|TRBV10-3|NA
TGTGCCATCAGCCAGCCCGCGAGCACTGAAGCTTTCTTT
CAISQPASTEAFF
>TRBJ1-6|NA|TRBV5-1|TRBD1
TGCGCCAGCAGCTCCGGGACAGGGGGCATTGGTTCACCCCTCCACTTT
CASSSGTGGIGSPLHF
>TRBJ2-3|few|TRBV4-1|TRBD2
TGCGCCAGCAGCCCAGAGGGAGGGATTATAACAGATACGCAGTATTTT
CASSPEGGIITDTQYF
>TRBJ1-2|NA|TRBV29-1|NA
TGCAGCGTCTCCGAAGGACTGTCCTATGGCTACACCTTC
CSVSEGLSYGYTF
>TRBJ2-1|few|TRBV5-1|NA
TGCGCCAGCAGGCCCCCACCCCGGGGGTCCTACAATGAGCAGTTCTTC
CASRPPPRGSYNEQFF
>TRBJ1-6|NA|TRBV20-1|NA
TGCAGTGCCTTCGTTTCGTGGAGTTCACCCCTCCACTTT
CSAFVSWSSPLHF
>TRBJ2-7|once|TRBV10-3|TRBD1
TGTGCCATCTGTACCTCCGGGACAGAAACGCACGAGCAGTACTTC
CAICTSGTETHEQYF
>TRBJ1-6|NA|TRBV7-6|NA
TGTGCCAGCAGCTTAACCCCAAACGGAGGAACCCTCCACTTT
CASSLTPNGGTLHF
>TRBJ2-7|NA|TRBV5-1|NA
TGCGCCAGCAGCGTGCAGGGAGTGGGCTCCTACGAGCAGTACTTC
CASSVQGVGSYEQYF
>TRBJ1-2|few|TRBV30|NA
TGTGCCTGGAGACGAGGGCCCGGCTACACCTTC
CAWRRGPGYTF
>TRBJ1-3|NA|TRBV28|NA
TGTGCCAGCAGTTTATATGGGGAGAACTCTGGAAACACCATATATTTT
CASSLYGENSGNTIYF
>TRBJ1-5|NA|TRBV6-6|NA
TGTGCCAGCAGTTACTCGCTAGGAAATAATCAGCCCCAGCATTTT
CASSYSLGNNQPQHF
>TRBJ2-3|few|TRBV3-1|TRBD2
TGTGCCAGCAGCCAACGGGCTAGCGGGAAAGATACGCAGTATTTT
CASSQRASGKDTQYF
>TRBJ2-6|NA|TRBV27|NA
TGTGCCAGCAAGAGGGCCACTCTGAAGGCCAACGTCCTGACTTTC
CASKRATLKANVLTF
>TRBJ1-4|many|TRBV29-1|TRBD1
TGCAGCGTGAGGGGACACCGACAGGGGGCCACTAATGAAAAACTGTTTTTT
CSVRGHRQGATNEKLFF
>TRBJ2-2|few|TRBV28|NA
TGTGCCAGCACTTCGACCCGGGGGCCGATTTACACCGGGGAGCTGTTTTTT
CASTSTRGPIYTGELFF
>TRBJ1-1|NA|TRBV6-6|NA
TGTGCCAGCTTAGGGCCCGTCATGAACACTGAAGCTTTCTTT
CASLGPVMNTEAFF
>TRBJ2-2|NA|TRBV12-3/TRBV12-4|NA
TGTGCCAGCAGTTTAGCGCTTCTAGCTGGGGGCGGGGAGCTGTTTTTT
CASSLALLAGGGELFF
>TRBJ2-3|few|TRBV20-1|NA
TGCAGTGCCACACAGGTGGTAGGGCGTGGCACAGATACGCAGTATTTT
CSATQVVGRGTDTQYF
>TRBJ1-2|NA|TRBV5-5|NA
TGTGCCAGCCATCAACCCCGGGAACGAGCTAACTATGGCTACACCTTC
CASHQPRERANYGYTF
>TRBJ2-1|NA|TRBV7-8|TRBD1
TGTGCCAGCAGCCAGGGACAGGGCTCCGGGGGTGAGCAGTTCTTC
CASSQGQGSGGEQFF
>TRBJ2-1|many|TRBV7-8|NA
TGTGCCAGCAGCCCGAGGGGGAGCTCCTACAATGAGCAGTTCTTC
CASSPRGSSYNEQFF
>TRBJ2-5|NA|TRBV20-1|TRBD1
TGCAGTGCGACTCGGACAGGCTTCCAAGAGACCCAGTACTTC
CSATRTGFQETQYF
>TRBJ1-6|NA|TRBV4-1|NA
TGCGCCAGCAGCGGCGTCGGCCCAAATTCACCCCTCCACTTT
CASSGVGPNSPLHF
>TRBJ2-5|NA|TRBV20-1|TRBD2
TGCAGTGCCCCATGGGGGGGAAAAGAGACCCAGTACTTC
CSAPWGGKETQYF
>TRBJ1-5|NA|TRBV19|NA
TGTGCCAGTAGTCTTGACAAATATCAGCCCCAGCATTTT
CASSLDKYQPQHF
>TRBJ1-1|few|TRBV12-3/TRBV12-4|TRBD1
TGTGCCAGCAGTTTACGCGCCGGGACAGGGGGCGTTAAGACTGAAGCTTTCTTT
CASSLRAGTGGVKTEAFF
>TRBJ1-1|few|TRBV14|TRBD1
TGTGCCAGCAGCTTGGGACAGGGAATTACTGAAGCTTTCTTT
CASSLGQGITEAFF
>TRBJ2-7|NA|TRBV11-2|TRBD1
TGTGCCAGCAGCGGACACCGGGACAGGGTCGAGCAGTACTTC
CASSGHRDRVEQYF
>TRBJ2-2|NA|TRBV30|NA
TGTGCCTGGAGCCTCAACACCGGGGAGCTGTTTTTT
CAWSLNTGELFF
>TRBJ1-4|NA|TRBV7-6|NA
TGTGCCAGCAGCTTAGGAGGGGCTAATGAAAAACTGTTTTTT
CASSLGGANEKLFF
>TRBJ2-7|few|TRBV24-1|TRBD2
TGTGCCACCGCGGGAGGCGGAGTCTACGAGCAGTACTTC
CATAGGGVYEQYF
>TRBJ1-1|few|TRBV2|NA
TGTGCCAGCATCACCGTACAGGGTTCTCGCACTGAAGCTTTCTTT
CASITVQGSRTEAFF
>TRBJ2-1|NA|TRBV29-1|TRBD2
TGCAGCGCGCGACTAGCGAATGAGCAGTTCTTC
CSARLANEQFF
>TRBJ2-2|few|TRBV10-3|NA
TGTGCCATCAGTGAGCCCCGGCAGGGCCTGGCCGGGGAGCTGTTTTTT
CAISEPRQGLAGELFF